This is a list of T cell receptor beta chains from one sample in a study of vaccination and CD4 T cells after COVID-19. TCRdb recomputed calls from the PCR reads with MiXCR, one row per CDR3 protein. The sample holds 20,000 to 25,000 distinct CDR3 sequences; around 42% are singletons and the top ten take about 12%. No cognate antigen is known for these TCRs. Source material: CD4+ T cells from blood, cultured in vitro. The receptors derive from a human donor who had recovered from COVID-19. Both conserved end residues are part of each CDR3. Fields, in order: CDR3 DNA, CDR3 protein, D gene, clone size, J gene, V gene. The D gene is left open where the match is weak. Not all rows give a size; the values are once, few, many and, for expanded clones, a class.

TGCAGCGCCACCGGGACTCCAAACTACGAGCAGTACTTC | CSATGTPNYEQYF | NA | once | TRBJ2-7 | TRBV29-1
TGTGCCAGCAGCTTAGGACAGGGTGGGTCCTACGAGCAGTACTTC | CASSLGQGGSYEQYF | TRBD1 | NA | TRBJ2-7 | TRBV7-2
TGTGCCAGCAGCTTGGGGACTAGCGGCCAAGAGACCCAGTACTTC | CASSLGTSGQETQYF | TRBD2 | few | TRBJ2-5 | TRBV5-4
TGTGCCAGCAGGGGAGGGTGGGAGAACACTGAAGCTTTCTTT | CASRGGWENTEAFF | NA | few | TRBJ1-1 | TRBV6-1
TGTGCCAGCAGCGGATGGGGAGGGACGTCTCAAGAGACCCAGTACTTC | CASSGWGGTSQETQYF | TRBD2 | NA | TRBJ2-5 | TRBV9
TGCGCCAGCAGCTTGGAGACACGGGAGACCCAGTACTTC | CASSLETRETQYF | NA | few | TRBJ2-5 | TRBV5-1
TGCAGTGCAGTACCCTTGACAGGGACCAGTGAAAAACTGTTTTTT | CSAVPLTGTSEKLFF | TRBD1 | NA | TRBJ1-4 | TRBV20-1
TGTGCCAGCAGTCCCCCGTTGACGCAGGGGTTTGGGACAGATACGCAGTATTTT | CASSPPLTQGFGTDTQYF | NA | few | TRBJ2-3 | TRBV27
TGTGCCAGCAGCCCTGGACAGGGCTATGGCTACACCTTC | CASSPGQGYGYTF | TRBD1 | few | TRBJ1-2 | TRBV7-2
TGCAGTGCAACCGGGTATGAGCAGTTCTTC | CSATGYEQFF | NA | NA | TRBJ2-1 | TRBV20-1
TGTGCCAGCAGTTACTCGTTTCTTGTTAGCGGGGGGGCCTTAAGGACAGATACGCAGTATTTT | CASSYSFLVSGGALRTDTQYF | TRBD2 | NA | TRBJ2-3 | TRBV6-5
TGTGCCAGCAGCTCCAGCTGGGGATCCCAGAACACTGAAGCTTTCTTT | CASSSSWGSQNTEAFF | NA | NA | TRBJ1-1 | TRBV7-9
TGTGCCACCAGCCGGCTACGAGCCGGGGATCAGCCCCAGCATTTT | CATSRLRAGDQPQHF | NA | NA | TRBJ1-5 | TRBV15
TGTGCCAGCAGCTTAGTCGGGCAGACTACCTACGAGCAGTACTTC | CASSLVGQTTYEQYF | NA | NA | TRBJ2-7 | TRBV11-3
TGTGCCAGCTCACCCGGACTAGCGGGAGGGATAGATGAGCAGTTCTTC | CASSPGLAGGIDEQFF | TRBD2 | NA | TRBJ2-1 | TRBV18
TGTGCCAGCAGGTCCATCTCTAGTTACAATGAGCAGTTCTTC | CASRSISSYNEQFF | NA | once | TRBJ2-1 | TRBV6-2/TRBV6-3
TGCAGTGCTCCTACAGGGGGTCCTGGCAATCAGCCCCAGCATTTT | CSAPTGGPGNQPQHF | TRBD1 | few | TRBJ1-5 | TRBV20-1
TGTGCCAGCAGTCCGCTCGGGACGGCCAGGAATCAGCCCCAGCATTTT | CASSPLGTARNQPQHF | NA | NA | TRBJ1-5 | TRBV27
TGTGCCAGCAGGGCGGTGCAGCGAGCGTATACCGGGGAGCTGTTTTTT | CASRAVQRAYTGELFF | NA | NA | TRBJ2-2 | TRBV7-8
TGTGCCTGGAGTTCAGGGTATACGCAGTATTTT | CAWSSGYTQYF | NA | NA | TRBJ2-3 | TRBV30
TGTGCCAGCAGGCCTCCGAGGGGGCGGGAGGGACTCTCCTACAATGAGCAGTTCTTC | CASRPPRGREGLSYNEQFF | TRBD2 | NA | TRBJ2-1 | TRBV6-1
TGTGCCACCAGCAGAGAAGGGCGGGGTGGCTCCTACGAGCAGTACTTC | CATSREGRGGSYEQYF | NA | NA | TRBJ2-7 | TRBV15
TGTGCCAGCAGCGAACCTACAGGGGGAGCCAAAAACATTCAGTACTTC | CASSEPTGGAKNIQYF | TRBD1 | few | TRBJ2-4 | TRBV6-1
TGCGCCAGCAGCCCGCAGGGGGCGGTCTACAATGAGCAGTTCTTC | CASSPQGAVYNEQFF | TRBD1 | NA | TRBJ2-1 | TRBV5-1
TGTGCCAGCAGCGGGACAGGGTCGTACGAGCAGTACTTC | CASSGTGSYEQYF | TRBD1 | few | TRBJ2-7 | TRBV11-2
TGTGCCAGCAGCTCGGGGACAGGGGGTTTGGGTCAGCCCCGGCATTTT | CASSSGTGGLGQPRHF | TRBD1 | NA | TRBJ1-5 | TRBV7-2
TGCAGTGCCTGGGACACGAAAAACATTCAGTACTTC | CSAWDTKNIQYF | NA | few | TRBJ2-4 | TRBV20-1
TGTGCCACCAGTGACCCTAGCGGGGGGGCCGTCACCGGGGAGCTGTTTTTT | CATSDPSGGAVTGELFF | TRBD2 | few | TRBJ2-2 | TRBV24-1
TGTGCCAGCAGTTCGACCGGGGGGCTCGAGCAGTACTTC | CASSSTGGLEQYF | NA | NA | TRBJ2-7 | TRBV28
TGCGCCACCACAGCCCAGGTGGGCGAGCAGTACTTC | CATTAQVGEQYF | NA | few | TRBJ2-7 | TRBV23-1
TGTGCCAGCAGTTTAAGCGGCTTGAGGATCTACGAGCAGTACTTC | CASSLSGLRIYEQYF | NA | NA | TRBJ2-7 | TRBV28
TGCAGTGCTAGAGAATCCGGGAGGGCCTTCACAGATACGCAGTATTTT | CSARESGRAFTDTQYF | TRBD2 | few | TRBJ2-3 | TRBV20-1